These 4 T cell receptor beta chains were all obtained from the same sample, sequenced in a study of cytomegalovirus exposure and HLA in healthy donors (dated by TCRdb to the late 2010s). The library was generated by the immunoSEQ multiplex PCR assay. Drawn from immuneACCESS, this table holds only the in-frame rearrangements with V and J called that TCRdb kept. Clones are partly lost; checked studies trace under half to an unresolved V gene and leave the rest unexplained. In this sample the table shows around 73,000 clones, roughly 90% of which occur a single time. The ten top clones hold 3.8% of the sample. Sequencing was done on a sample of PBMCs. Receptors originate from a young woman in good health and CMV-seropositive.

CDR3 in DNA: TGTGCCAGCAGCGTGACAGGGAACACCGGGGAGCTGTTTTTT. Its protein is CASSVTGNTGELFF. This chain connects TRBV9 to TRBJ2-2; a weak D match, TRBD1 (6 bases). The germline gives CDR1 SGDLS, CDR2 YYNGEE. Trimming removed 2 bases at V and 1 base at J, with 6 bases between. The CDR3 has 14 residues.

This sequence joins TRBV30 and TRBJ2-7, with 7 bases that match TRBD2. V lost 1 base, J lost 4 bases, and 4 bases stayed unmatched. The CDR3 consists of 13 residues. The germline V gene has CDR1 GTSNPN and CDR2 SVGIG (reference sequence). The CDR3 protein is CAWSDPAGYEQYF. DNA for the CDR3: TGTGCCTGGAGTGATCCAGCGGGATACGAGCAGTACTTC.

V is TRBV9 and J is TRBJ2-5; 7 bases map to TRBD1. The J segment lost 2 bases and the V segment lost 3 bases, leaving 7 bases of the junction unmatched. The germline CDR1 and CDR2 sequences are SGDLS and YYNGEE. This CDR3 is built from 15 residues. CDR3 residues: CASSATGQRQETQYF. CDR3 nucleotide sequence: TGTGCCAGCAGCGCCACGGGACAGCGACAAGAGACCCAGTACTTC.

V gene TRBV2 combines with J gene TRBJ1-2, with TRBD1 identical over 7 bases. Trimming at V came to 4 bases and at J to 5 bases, leaving 10 bases not matched to a gene. Germline CDR1 and CDR2: SNHLY and FYNNEI. There are 15 residues in the CDR3. CDR3 sequence: CASSAIRDSSYGYTF. The CDR3 DNA is TGTGCCAGCAGTGCTATCCGGGACAGCTCATATGGCTACACCTTC.